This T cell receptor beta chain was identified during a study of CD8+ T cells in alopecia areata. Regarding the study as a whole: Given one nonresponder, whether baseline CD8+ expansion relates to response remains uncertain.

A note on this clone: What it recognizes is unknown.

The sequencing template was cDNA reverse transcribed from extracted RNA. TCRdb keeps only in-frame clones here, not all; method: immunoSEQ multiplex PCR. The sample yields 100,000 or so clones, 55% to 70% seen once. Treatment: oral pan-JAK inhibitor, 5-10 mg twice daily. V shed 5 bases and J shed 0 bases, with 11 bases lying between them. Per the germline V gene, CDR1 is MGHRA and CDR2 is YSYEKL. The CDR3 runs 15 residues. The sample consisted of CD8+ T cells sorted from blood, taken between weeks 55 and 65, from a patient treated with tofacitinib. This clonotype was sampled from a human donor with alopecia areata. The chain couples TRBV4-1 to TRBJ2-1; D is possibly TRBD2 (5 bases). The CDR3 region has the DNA TGCGCCAGCAGCTCCAGCGGAGGCTCCTACAATGAGCAGTTCTTC. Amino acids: CASSSSGGSYNEQFF.